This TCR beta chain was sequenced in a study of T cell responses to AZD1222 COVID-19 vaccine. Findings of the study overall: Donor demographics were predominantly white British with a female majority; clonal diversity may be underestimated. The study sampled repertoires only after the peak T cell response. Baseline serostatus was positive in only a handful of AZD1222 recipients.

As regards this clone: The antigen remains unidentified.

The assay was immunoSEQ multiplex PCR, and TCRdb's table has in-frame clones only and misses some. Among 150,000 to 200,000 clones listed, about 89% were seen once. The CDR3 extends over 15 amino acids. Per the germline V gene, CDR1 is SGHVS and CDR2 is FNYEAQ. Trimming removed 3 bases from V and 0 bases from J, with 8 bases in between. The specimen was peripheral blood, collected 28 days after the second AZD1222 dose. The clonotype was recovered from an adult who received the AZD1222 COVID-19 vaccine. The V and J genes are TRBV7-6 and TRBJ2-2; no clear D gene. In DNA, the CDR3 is TGTGCCAGCAGCTTGGCTCAGGCGAACACCGGGGAGCTGTTTTTT. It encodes CASSLAQANTGELFF.